The 29 T cell receptor beta chains below come from one sample, sequenced in a study of shared clonotypes between healthy human individuals. This table comes from immunoSEQ multiplex PCR, and its TCRdb copy is limited to in-frame clones, with some not included. Here the sample spans about 480,000 clones, over 75% being singletons. Specimen: PBMCs. The receptors derive from a middle-aged woman in good health. Some clones in this sample may be carry-over from other donors' samples.

The chain carries TRBV11-2 and TRBJ2-7, with 7 bases identical to TRBD2. The CDR3 covers 15 residues. CDR1 and CDR2 (germline): SGHAT, FQNNGV. The J segment lost 2 bases and the V segment lost 2 bases, leaving 6 bases of the junction unmatched. The CDR3 reads CASSLLREATYEQYF. The CDR3 DNA sequence: TGTGCCAGCAGCTTACTTCGGGAGGCTACCTACGAGCAGTACTTC.

This chain uses TRBV7-8 with TRBJ2-5, with 14 bases aligning to TRBD2. Trimming removed 7 bases from V and 0 bases from J; junction bases left unmatched: 13. The CDR3 runs to 19 residues. Germline CDR1 SGHVS, CDR2 FQNEAQ. The CDR3 DNA reads as TGTGCCAGCAATAAATCCCCCGGGACTAGCGGGAGCCACCAAGAGACCCAGTACTTC. It encodes CASNKSPGTSGSHQETQYF.

This chain joins TRBV9 and TRBJ2-2; TRBD2 matches at 8 bases. This CDR3 spans 13 amino acids. With 3 bases clipped from V and 7 bases from J, the junction kept 2 bases outside the gene matches. CDR1 and CDR2 from the germline V gene are SGDLS and YYNGEE. The chain's CDR3 is CASSARGGGELFF. CDR3 nucleotide sequence: TGTGCCAGCAGCGCCCGGGGGGGCGGGGAGCTGTTTTTT.

This chain uses TRBV9 with TRBJ2-1; perhaps TRBD2 as D (5 bases). The CDR3 has 15 residues. Trimming removed 0 bases at V and 6 bases at J, with 13 bases between. Germline-derived CDR1 and CDR2 are SGDLS and YYNGEE. CDR3 region: CASSVASGRFNEQFF. DNA for the CDR3: TGTGCCAGCAGCGTAGCCAGCGGAAGATTCAATGAGCAGTTCTTC.

In its sample, this clone was seen a few times. The sample has other DNA sequences that encode this CDR3 too. The chain joins TRBV30 to TRBJ1-3; D unclear. V was cut by 4 bases and J by 0 bases, with 7 bases left in between. The CDR3 consists of 13 residues. Germline V CDR1 and CDR2: GTSNPN, SVGIG (reference sequence). CDR3 DNA: TGTGCCTGGATACAGTCCTCTGGAAACACCATATATTTT. Encoded protein: CAWIQSSGNTIYF. Together with reference TRBV30 and TRBJ1-3, the CDR3 gives the full variable domain: SQTIHQWPATLVQPVGSPLSLECTVEGTSNPNLYWYRQAAGRGLQLLFYSVGIGQISSEVPQNLSASRPQDRQFILSSKKLLLSDSGFYLCAWIQSSGNTIYFGEGSWLTVV.

This clone turned up a few times. V and J are TRBV7-2 and TRBJ2-1; D not resolved. V lost 2 bases to trimming and J lost 7 bases, with 6 bases between them. CDR1 is SGHTA and CDR2 is FQGNSA in the germline V gene. The CDR3 is made up of 12 amino acids. CDR3: CASSLQRNEQFF. CDR3 nucleotide sequence: TGTGCCAGCAGCTTACAACGGAATGAGCAGTTCTTC.

The rearrangement uses TRBV6-5 and TRBJ2-1, with D uncertain. Germline assignment: CDR1 MNHEY and CDR2 SVGAGI. The CDR3 is 13 residues long. Trimming shortened V by 6 bases and J by 0 bases, and 6 bases separated the two germline ends. The CDR3 loop reads CASSPGSYNEQFF. Written as DNA, the CDR3 is TGTGCCAGCAGCCCCGGCTCCTACAATGAGCAGTTCTTC.

The gene calls are TRBV7-3 and TRBJ2-7; TRBD1 aligns across 8 bases. Looked up from germline, CDR1 is SGHTA and CDR2 is FQGTGA. Trimming cost V 5 bases and J 5 bases; bases outside gene matches: 5. The CDR3 contains 13 residues. CDR3 protein: CASSLGTGHEQYF. The DNA for the CDR3 is TGTGCCAGCAGCCTAGGGACAGGCCACGAGCAGTACTTC.

This chain uses TRBV7-2 with TRBJ2-1, with D uncertain. CDR1 SGHTA and CDR2 FQGNSA come from the germline V gene. V lost 2 bases, J lost 2 bases, and 7 bases lay in between. CDR3 length: 14 amino acids. This chain's CDR3 is CASSLQNPYNEQFF. CDR3 nucleotide sequence: TGTGCCAGCAGCTTACAGAATCCCTACAATGAGCAGTTCTTC.

The chain is built from TRBV4-2 and TRBJ2-2; TRBD1 might be the D (6 bases). Germline values: CDR1 LGHNA, CDR2 YNFKEQ. The CDR3 contains 16 residues. Trimming cost V 1 base and J 5 bases, with 14 bases left between them. CDR3 DNA sequence: TGTGCCAGCAGCCAAGGGCAGGGGACCCTGACCGGGGAGCTGTTTTTT. Its protein is CASSQGQGTLTGELFF.

The J gene is TRBJ1-1, the V gene TRBV19; D possibly corresponds to TRBD1 (6 bases). V shed 5 bases and J shed 1 base, with 11 bases lying between them. This CDR3 is 14 amino acids long. Germline V gene sequence: CDR1 LNHDA, CDR2 SQIVND (reference sequence). The CDR3 sequence is CASSPRDKNTEAFF. The CDR3 DNA follows: TGTGCCAGTAGTCCCCGGGACAAGAACACTGAAGCTTTCTTT.

The chain couples TRBV19 to TRBJ1-3; no definite D call. Between the trimmed V and J ends, which lost 6 bases and 0 bases, there was a span of 12 bases. Germline CDR1 and CDR2: LNHDA and SQIVND (reference sequence). The CDR3 contains 15 residues. The CDR3 is CASRWAATSGNTIYF. The CDR3 DNA is TGTGCCAGTAGGTGGGCCGCGACCTCTGGAAACACCATATATTTT.

This clone was observed a few times. This chain joins TRBV30 and TRBJ1-5, with TRBD1 matching 9 bases. The V gene's germline CDR1 is GTSNPN and CDR2 SVGIG (reference sequence). Germline trimming cut 0 bases from V and 0 bases from J; bases unmatched to any gene: 3. The CDR3 runs to 16 residues. The DNA for the CDR3 is TGTGCCTGGAGTGTTAGGACAGGGGCTAGCAATCAGCCCCAGCATTTT. It translates to CAWSVRTGASNQPQHF.

Note on this clone: Different DNA sequences within this sample yield the same CDR3. The chain recombines TRBV15 with TRBJ1-4; D uncertain. Looked up from germline, CDR1 is LNHNV and CDR2 is YYDKDF (reference sequence). V was pared by 2 bases and J by 5 bases, with 3 bases between. The CDR3 runs to 12 residues. CDR3 residues: CATSRINEKLFF. The DNA for the CDR3 is TGTGCCACCAGCAGAATAAATGAAAAACTGTTTTTT.

The DNA of the CDR3 is TGTGCCACCAGCCGACCCCCGGGGTCGGGCGAGCAGTACTTC. Translating it yields CATSRPPGSGEQYF. The V call is TRBV15, the J call TRBJ2-7, with TRBD2 as a possible D gene (5 bases). V was cut by 5 bases and J by 6 bases, with 17 bases left in between. The CDR3 has 14 residues. CDR1 is LNHNV and CDR2 is YYDKDF in the germline V gene (reference sequence). Drawing the rest from reference TRBV15 and TRBJ2-7, the complete variable domain is DAMVIQNPRYQVTQFGKPVTLSCSQTLNHNVMYWYQQKSSQAPKLLFHYYDKDFNNEADTPDNFQSRRPNTSFCFLDIRSPGLGDTAMYLCATSRPPGSGEQYFGPGTRLTVT.

The chain links TRBV7-2 to TRBJ2-4; TRBD2 aligns across 11 bases. This CDR3 has 14 residues. Germline assignment: CDR1 SGHTA and CDR2 FQGNSA. J lost 7 bases, V lost 5 bases, and 4 bases had no gene match. CDR3 loop: CASSMGLAANIQYF. DNA for the CDR3: TGTGCCAGCAGCATGGGACTAGCGGCGAACATTCAGTACTTC.

There are a few counts of this clone. The chain combines TRBV4-2 with TRBJ2-3, with D perhaps TRBD2 (6 bases). The V end was cut by 0 bases, the J end by 2 bases, with 18 bases between. This CDR3 comprises 18 residues. Looked up from germline, CDR1 is LGHNA and CDR2 is YNFKEQ. For the CDR3, the DNA is TGTGCCAGCAGCCAAGACCTCCCTACAGCGGGCCTCACAGATACGCAGTATTTT. It encodes CASSQDLPTAGLTDTQYF.

The chain recombines TRBV2 with TRBJ1-1; no clear D gene. The V gene lost 5 bases and the J gene lost 1 base, with 20 bases spanning the gap. The CDR3 totals 17 residues. The germline gives CDR1 SNHLY, CDR2 FYNNEI. Here the CDR3 reads CASSLGGSSNPNTEAFF. The CDR3 DNA follows: TGTGCCAGCAGTCTAGGAGGCAGTTCAAACCCGAACACTGAAGCTTTCTTT.

V gene TRBV7-9 combines with J gene TRBJ1-5, with D possibly TRBD1 on 6 matching bases. Germline assignment: CDR1 SEHNR and CDR2 FQNEAQ (reference sequence). The V gene lost 5 bases and the J gene lost 0 bases, with 17 bases spanning the gap. The CDR3 loop spans 17 amino acids. The CDR3 spells CASSRDTGTVSNQPQHF. The CDR3 DNA follows: TGTGCCAGCAGCCGGGACACAGGAACGGTTAGCAATCAGCCCCAGCATTTT.

This clone turned up a few times. V is TRBV20-1 and J is TRBJ2-5, with 8 bases matching TRBD1. This CDR3 is 11 amino acids long. V was clipped by 5 bases and J by 5 bases; unmatched bases: 1. The germline CDR1 and CDR2 sequences are DFQATT and SNEGSKA (reference sequence). Here the CDR3 reads CSADRGETQYF. The CDR3 DNA sequence: TGCAGTGCTGACAGGGGCGAGACCCAGTACTTC.

A single count supports this clone. The gene calls are TRBV28 and TRBJ2-6; D is perhaps TRBD1 (6 bases). This CDR3 spans 17 amino acids. Trimming removed 1 base at V and 0 bases at J, with 10 bases between. Germline CDR1 is MDHEN and CDR2 is SYDVKM. CDR3: CASSLSGALSGANVLTF. CDR3 coding DNA: TGTGCCAGCAGTTTATCAGGGGCCCTCTCTGGGGCCAACGTCCTGACTTTC.

This clone is a singleton in its sample. The V gene is TRBV29-1, the J gene TRBJ2-5; 7 bases are shared with TRBD2. Matching the DNA end better, TRBJ2-7 makes the J call doubtful. Germline CDR1 is SQVTM and CDR2 is ANQGSEA. This CDR3 has 12 residues. In DNA, the CDR3 is TGCAGCGTTGGGGAGGGACCCTACGAGCAGTACTTC. Its translation is CSVGEGPYEQYF.

The chain recombines TRBV6-4 with TRBJ2-1; 7 bases match TRBD1. This CDR3 contains 16 residues. Per the germline V gene, CDR1 is MRHNA and CDR2 is SNTAGT. Trimming cost V 0 bases and J 1 base; bases outside gene matches: 3. The CDR3 spells CASSDSPGGSYNEQFF. The DNA of the CDR3 is TGTGCCAGCAGTGACTCTCCAGGGGGATCCTACAATGAGCAGTTCTTC.

The rearrangement joins TRBV28 to TRBJ2-5, with 7 nucleotides matching TRBD1. The germline V gene encodes CDR1 MDHEN and CDR2 SYDVKM. J was trimmed by 6 bases and V by 2 bases; bases with no gene match: 6. The CDR3 runs 14 residues. CDR3 sequence (DNA): TGTGCCAGCAGTTTAGCAGGGACAGTAAAGACCCAGTACTTC. Its translation is CASSLAGTVKTQYF.

V gene TRBV11-2 combines with J gene TRBJ1-4; D is unclear. CDR1 is SGHAT, CDR2 FQNNGV, per germline. V shed 0 bases and J shed 4 bases, with 3 bases lying between them. There are 13 residues in the CDR3. This CDR3 is CASSLDFNEKLFF. The CDR3 coding sequence is TGTGCCAGCAGCTTAGATTTTAATGAAAAACTGTTTTTT.

The chain links TRBV28 to TRBJ2-7; tentatively, D is TRBD2 (6 bases). From germline, CDR1 is MDHEN and CDR2 SYDVKM. The germline V and J ends were trimmed by 4 bases and 1 base, with 14 bases remaining between them. CDR3 length: 15 residues. Here the CDR3 DNA reads TGTGCCAGCAGTTCCCCCCGGGACTTATCCTACGAGCAGTACTTC. It is translated as CASSSPRDLSYEQYF.

The chain has TRBV18 and TRBJ2-7, with TRBD1 matching over 9 bases. The CDR3 length is 14 residues. Losses at the gene ends were 4 bases for V and 5 bases for J; bases not matched to a gene: 6. The germline V gene encodes CDR1 KGHSH and CDR2 LQKENI. The CDR3, as DNA: TGTGCCAGCTCACAATCGACAGGGGGTGACGAGCAGTACTTC. Amino acid sequence: CASSQSTGGDEQYF. The full variable domain, completed using reference TRBV18 and TRBJ2-7, is NAGVMQNPRHLVRRRGQEARLRCSPMKGHSHVYWYRQLPEEGLKFMVYLQKENIIDESGMPKERFSAEFPKEGPSILRIQQVVRGDSAAYFCASSQSTGGDEQYFGPGTRLTVT.

This clone was counted only a few times. This chain joins TRBV6-5 and TRBJ2-7, with 11 bases matching TRBD2. V trimming: 6 bases; J trimming: 7 bases; junction bases outside the gene matches: 11. The CDR3 consists of 15 residues. Germline loops: CDR1 MNHEY, CDR2 SVGAGI. The CDR3 DNA reads as TGTGCCAGCAGCCCGTTAGCGGGAGGGCCCAGGGAGCAGTACTTC. Amino acids: CASSPLAGGPREQYF.

The chain links TRBV18 to TRBJ2-3, with TRBD2 identical over 9 bases. The germline V gene encodes CDR1 KGHSH and CDR2 LQKENI. Trimming cost V 3 bases and J 4 bases; bases outside gene matches: 11. CDR3 length: 17 amino acids. CDR3 protein: CASSPLMSSGSSDTQYF. CDR3 in DNA: TGTGCCAGCTCACCCCTTATGAGTAGCGGGAGTTCAGATACGCAGTATTTT.